Reported below is one T cell receptor (beta chain). Its antigen is not yet known. The sample holds no much larger clone one base away, and base qualities are not on file. The TCR beta CDR3 region was amplified with a multiplex PCR system whose first round ran for roughly 9 cycles using 32 V-gene forward primers and 13 J-gene reverse primers. First-round PCR used a QIAGEN Multiplex PCR Kit, and primer sequences were filed in Chinese patent CN105087789A. In a second PCR round, Illumina universal primers were added with the Phusion High-Fidelity PCR Kit. TCR libraries were paired-end sequenced at 151 bp read length on the Illumina HiSeq X Ten platform. From the authors' description of their analysis: Cutadapt was used to discard reads without multiplex PCR primers, PEAR merged the read pairs, and MiXCR with default settings called the CDR3 regions. Shannon entropy measured repertoire diversity, and clonality was calculated as one minus the Shannon entropy divided by the ln of the count of productive unique sequences. Clonotypes at a frequency of at least 0.5% were defined as dominant or high-frequency T-cell clones. TCRdb's own reprocessing of the public reads used fastp at Q25 and MiXCR and kept productive beta chains. All rows with the same CDR3 protein become a single entry with the most common DNA and genes. None of the V and J calls come from the authors' own analysis; TCRdb made them. The sample table lists about 21,000 distinct CDR3 sequences, less than 35% of them with a count of one. The top ten hold about 4% of the sample.

Trimming at the junction amounts to 5 bases on V and 4 bases on J, and the germline ends lie 20 bases apart. The germline V gene (reference sequence) provides CDR1 LNHDA and CDR2 SQIVND. Including the terminal cysteine and phenylalanine, the CDR3 comprises 16 residues. Just the 48-base CDR3 DNA is kept, in frame starting at base 1. These data belong to a study of immune heterogeneity within non-small cell lung tumors (dated by TCRdb to the late 2010s). Background on the whole study: By histology, several squamous cell carcinomas, approximately 11 non-squamous carcinomas and 1 tumor not otherwise specified were included. Whole-exome sequencing, RNA-seq and TCR beta repertoire sequencing were combined for multiple spatially distinct regions from each NSCLC tumor so that intratumoral immune heterogeneity could be examined. Transcriptome data were available for just 44 loci from around eleven patients, whereas TCR repertoire analysis spanned about 60 tumor loci from approximately 14 patients. Binding of neoantigens to the HLA alleles of each patient was predicted with netMHCpan-3.0 for mutant peptides of 8 to 11 amino acids.

The TCR template was genomic DNA extracted from bulk tumor tissue, and about 0.6 ug of gDNA was amplified for each sample. Multiple biopsies per primary tumor were taken during surgery, spaced as far apart as possible within the tumor mass. Patients in the study cohort, which was described as untreated, were newly diagnosed NSCLC cases going through curative surgery. The donors were roughly 15 patients with newly diagnosed non-small cell lung cancer who were having surgery with curative intent. A couple of independent pathologists reviewed the resected tumor masses. Only DNA and RNA samples of high quality went on to sequencing. The paper's findings and limits, for the study overall: Local tumor mutational burden and local T-cell repertoire clonality had a statistically significant but moderate positive correlation (R roughly 0.35). High-frequency TCR beta clonotypes were largely distinct between individual patients. Identical dominant CDR3B clonotypes recurred across loci within a patient, yet different tumor locations also harbored unique high-frequency clones.

The rearrangement joined TRBV19 to TRBJ2-5, with the D assignment possibly TRBD1 or TRBD2, given 6 matching bases for each. The sequence derives from a man aged 35 to 55 with non-small cell lung cancer. The sequencing input was lung tumor tissue. The DNA reads as follows: TGTGCCAGTAGTGGAGCAGGGGAGGAAGCGCGAGAGACCCAGTACTTC. Translated, it gives CASSGAGEEARETQYF.